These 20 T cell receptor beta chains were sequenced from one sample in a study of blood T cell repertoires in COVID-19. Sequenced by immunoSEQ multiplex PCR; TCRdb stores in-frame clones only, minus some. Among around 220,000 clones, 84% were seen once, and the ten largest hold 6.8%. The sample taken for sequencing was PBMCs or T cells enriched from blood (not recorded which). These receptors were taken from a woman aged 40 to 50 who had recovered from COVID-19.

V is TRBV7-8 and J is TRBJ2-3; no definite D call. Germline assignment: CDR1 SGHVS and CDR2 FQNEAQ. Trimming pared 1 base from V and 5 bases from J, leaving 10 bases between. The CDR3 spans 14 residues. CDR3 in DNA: TGTGCCAGCAGCTTAGGCAGGTTATTAGATACGCAGTATTTT. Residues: CASSLGRLLDTQYF.

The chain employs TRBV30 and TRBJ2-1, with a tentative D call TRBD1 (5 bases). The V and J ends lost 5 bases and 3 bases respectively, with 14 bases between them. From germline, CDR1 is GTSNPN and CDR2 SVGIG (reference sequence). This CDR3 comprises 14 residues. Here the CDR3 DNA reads TGTGCCTGGGTGGGGCAGGACCACTACAATGAGCAGTTCTTC. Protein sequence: CAWVGQDHYNEQFF.

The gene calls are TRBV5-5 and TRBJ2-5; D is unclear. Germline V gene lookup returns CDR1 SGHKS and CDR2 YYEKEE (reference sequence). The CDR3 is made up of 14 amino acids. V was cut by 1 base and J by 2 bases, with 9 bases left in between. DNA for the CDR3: TGTGCCAGCAGCTTGCCCCAACTTCAAGAGACCCAGTACTTC. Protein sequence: CASSLPQLQETQYF.

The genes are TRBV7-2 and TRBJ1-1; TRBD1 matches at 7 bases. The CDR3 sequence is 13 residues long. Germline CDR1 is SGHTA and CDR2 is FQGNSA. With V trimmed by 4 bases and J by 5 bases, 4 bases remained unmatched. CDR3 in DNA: TGTGCCAGCAGCTCGCAGACAGGGACTGAAGCTTTCTTT. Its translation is CASSSQTGTEAFF. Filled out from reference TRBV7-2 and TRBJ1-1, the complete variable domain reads GAGVSQSPSNKVTEKGKDVELRCDPISGHTALYWYRQSLGQGLEFLIYFQGNSAPDKSGLPSDRFSAERTGGSVSTLTIQRTQQEDSAVYLCASSSQTGTEAFFGQGTRLTVV.

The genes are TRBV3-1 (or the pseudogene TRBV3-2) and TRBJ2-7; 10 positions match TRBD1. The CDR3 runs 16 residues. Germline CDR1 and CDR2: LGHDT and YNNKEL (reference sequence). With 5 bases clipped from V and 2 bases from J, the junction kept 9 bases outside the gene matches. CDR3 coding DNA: TGTGCCAGCAGCAACATGGGGACAGGGGAACCCTACGAGCAGTACTTC. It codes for CASSNMGTGEPYEQYF.

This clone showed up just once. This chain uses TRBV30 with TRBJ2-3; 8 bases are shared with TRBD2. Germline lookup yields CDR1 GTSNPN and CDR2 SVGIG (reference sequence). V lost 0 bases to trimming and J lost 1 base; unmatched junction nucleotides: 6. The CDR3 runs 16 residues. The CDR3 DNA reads TGTGCCTGGAGTGTAACGCCAGCGGGAGGCACAGATACGCAGTATTTT. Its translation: CAWSVTPAGGTDTQYF.

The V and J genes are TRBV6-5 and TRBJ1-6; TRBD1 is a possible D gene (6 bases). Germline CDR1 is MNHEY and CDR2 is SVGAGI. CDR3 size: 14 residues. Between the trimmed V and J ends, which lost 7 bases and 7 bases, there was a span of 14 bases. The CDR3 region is CASTWGTINSPLHF. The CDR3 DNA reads TGTGCCAGCACCTGGGGGACAATCAATTCACCCCTCCACTTT.

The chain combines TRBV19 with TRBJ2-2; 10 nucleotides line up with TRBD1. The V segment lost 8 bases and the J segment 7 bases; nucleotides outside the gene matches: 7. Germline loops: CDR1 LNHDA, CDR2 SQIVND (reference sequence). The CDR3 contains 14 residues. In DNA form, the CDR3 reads TGTGCCAGTGGGGACAGGGGAAATGACGGGGAGCTGTTTTTT. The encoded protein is CASGDRGNDGELFF.

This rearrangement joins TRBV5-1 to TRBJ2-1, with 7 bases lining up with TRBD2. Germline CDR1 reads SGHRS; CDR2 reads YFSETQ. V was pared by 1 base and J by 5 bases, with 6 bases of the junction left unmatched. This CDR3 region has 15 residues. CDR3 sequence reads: CASSLFGEGNNEQFF. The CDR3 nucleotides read TGCGCCAGCAGCTTGTTCGGGGAGGGCAACAATGAGCAGTTCTTC.

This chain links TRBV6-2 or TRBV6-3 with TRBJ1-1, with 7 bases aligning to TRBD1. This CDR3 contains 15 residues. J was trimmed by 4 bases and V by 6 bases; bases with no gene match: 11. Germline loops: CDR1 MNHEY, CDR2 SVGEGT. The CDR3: CASSPTGIASTEAFF. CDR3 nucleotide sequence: TGTGCCAGCAGCCCGACAGGGATCGCGAGCACTGAAGCTTTCTTT.

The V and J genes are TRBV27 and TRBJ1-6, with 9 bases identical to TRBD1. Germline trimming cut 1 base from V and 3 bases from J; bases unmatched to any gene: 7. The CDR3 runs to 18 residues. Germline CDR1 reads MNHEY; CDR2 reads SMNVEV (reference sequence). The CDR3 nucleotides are TGTGCCAGCAGTTTATTCTCGGGACAGGGCTACTATAATTCACCCCTCCACTTT. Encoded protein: CASSLFSGQGYYNSPLHF.

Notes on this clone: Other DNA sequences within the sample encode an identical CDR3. The CDR3 sequence is CASSGDSQETQYF. The CDR3 DNA reads as TGTGCCAGCAGTGGGGACAGTCAAGAGACCCAGTACTTC. The V gene is TRBV2, the J gene TRBJ2-5; 7 nucleotides line up with TRBD1. Germline V gene lookup returns CDR1 SNHLY and CDR2 FYNNEI. This CDR3 has 13 residues. Trimming cost V 4 bases and J 2 bases; bases outside gene matches: 1.

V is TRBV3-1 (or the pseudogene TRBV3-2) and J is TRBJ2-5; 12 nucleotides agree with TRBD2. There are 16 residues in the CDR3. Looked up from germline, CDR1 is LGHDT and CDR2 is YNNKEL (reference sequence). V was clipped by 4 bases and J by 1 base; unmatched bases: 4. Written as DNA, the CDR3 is TGTGCCAGCAGCCCCCGGGGACTAGCGGGCCAAGAGACCCAGTACTTC. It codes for CASSPRGLAGQETQYF.

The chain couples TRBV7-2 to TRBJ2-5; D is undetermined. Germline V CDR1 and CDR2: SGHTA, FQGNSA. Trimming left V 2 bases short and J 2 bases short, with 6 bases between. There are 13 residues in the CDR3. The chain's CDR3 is CASSLNLQETQYF. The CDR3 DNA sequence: TGTGCCAGCAGCTTAAATCTTCAAGAGACCCAGTACTTC.

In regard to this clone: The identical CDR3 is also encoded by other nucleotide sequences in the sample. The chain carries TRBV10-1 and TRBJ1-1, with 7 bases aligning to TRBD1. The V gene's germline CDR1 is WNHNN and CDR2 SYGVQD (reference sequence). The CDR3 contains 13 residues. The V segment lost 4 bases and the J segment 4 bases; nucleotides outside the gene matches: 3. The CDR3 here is CASSGQGSTEAFF. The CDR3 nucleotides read TGCGCCAGCAGTGGACAGGGAAGCACTGAAGCTTTCTTT.

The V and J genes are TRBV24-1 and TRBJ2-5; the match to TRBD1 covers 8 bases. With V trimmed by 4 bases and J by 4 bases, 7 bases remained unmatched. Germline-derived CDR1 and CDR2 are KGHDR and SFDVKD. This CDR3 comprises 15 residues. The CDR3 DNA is TGTGCCACCAGTGACCCCAGGGGGCCCGCAGAGACCCAGTACTTC. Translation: CATSDPRGPAETQYF.

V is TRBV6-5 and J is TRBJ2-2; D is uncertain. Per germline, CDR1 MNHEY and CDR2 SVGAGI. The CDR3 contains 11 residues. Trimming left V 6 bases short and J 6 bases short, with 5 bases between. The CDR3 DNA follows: TGTGCCAGCAGGAGGTCCGGGGAGCTGTTTTTT. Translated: CASRRSGELFF.

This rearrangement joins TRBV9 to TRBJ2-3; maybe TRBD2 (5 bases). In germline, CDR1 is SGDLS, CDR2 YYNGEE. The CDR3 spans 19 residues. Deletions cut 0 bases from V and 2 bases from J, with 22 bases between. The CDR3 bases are TGTGCCAGCAGCGTAGTAGGTGGGAGAGCACTTAGCTACACAGATACGCAGTATTTT. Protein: CASSVVGGRALSYTDTQYF.

CDR3 coding DNA: TGTGCCAGCAGCTTAAGGAGGCCTAGTTCCTACAATGAGCAGTTCTTC. Amino acids: CASSLRRPSSYNEQFF. The rearrangement links TRBV7-2 to TRBJ2-1; possibly TRBD2 for D (5 bases). Germline V gives CDR1 SGHTA, CDR2 FQGNSA. This CDR3 comprises 16 residues. V was pared by 2 bases and J by 1 base, with 12 bases between.

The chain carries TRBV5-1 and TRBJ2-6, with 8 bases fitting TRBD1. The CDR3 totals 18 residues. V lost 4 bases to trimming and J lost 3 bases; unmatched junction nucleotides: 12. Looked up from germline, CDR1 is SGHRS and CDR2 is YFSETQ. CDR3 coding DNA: TGCGCCAGCAGCCCCCCTGACAGGGGAAAATATGGGGCCAACGTCCTGACTTTC. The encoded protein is CASSPPDRGKYGANVLTF.